The clone carrying this T cell receptor beta chain was seen more than once but under ten times. Its antigen is still unknown. TCRdb's copy holds only in-frame clones and misses some; the assay was immunoSEQ multiplex PCR. The sample carries 15,000 to 20,000 clones, around 82% recorded once. These data originate in a study of PD-1 blockade in mismatch repair-deficient tumors. Study findings and constraints: Tumor-resident clones, often undetectable pretreatment in blood, expanded then contracted after pembrolizumab.

PCR or immunohistochemistry showed mismatch repair deficiency in every enrolled patient. TCRs were sequenced from three patients responding to pembrolizumab. CDR1 MDHEN and CDR2 SYDVKM come from the germline V gene. V lost 3 bases, J lost 7 bases, and 3 bases stayed unmatched. CDR3 length: 13 residues. The rearrangement joins TRBV28 to TRBJ2-4, with 7 bases matching TRBD2. The TCR sequence derives from an adult with mismatch repair-deficient cancer. Material: PBMCs, obtained before pembrolizumab treatment. The CDR3 DNA is TGTGCCAGCAGTTTCGGGGGGTTGAACATTCAGTACTTC. Translating it yields CASSFGGLNIQYF.